This TCR beta chain originates from a study of cytomegalovirus exposure and HLA in healthy donors. The CDR3 loop spans 12 amino acids. V dropped 6 bases and J dropped 5; count of bases not matched to a gene: 3. Germline CDR1 KGHSH, CDR2 LQKENI. Whole-study results and caveats: Earlier results showed most TCR beta V segments being productive about 87% or about 30% of the time. Sequencing likely generated an artifact that appeared as a cluster of highly shared sequence variants.

Researchers ran the PCR with 60 Vbeta and 13 Jbeta primers. The table came from immunoSEQ multiplex PCR; TCRdb's copy has only in-frame clones and leaves some out. The profile shows 250,000 to 350,000 clones, approximately 90% of them singletons. In the case of this clone: Its antigen remains unknown.

Sample: PBMCs. This TCR was recovered from a man aged 40-50 years in good health and CMV-seropositive. This chain connects TRBV18 to TRBJ2-7; 8 bases agree with TRBD1. CDR3 sequence reads: CASSRTGHEQYF. Written as DNA, the CDR3 is TGTGCCAGCTCCCGGACAGGGCACGAGCAGTACTTC.